This is a list of T cell receptor beta chains from one sample in a study of T cell responses to AZD1222 COVID-19 vaccine. TCRdb keeps only in-frame clones here, not all; method: immunoSEQ multiplex PCR. The table has approximately 180,000 clones, about 88% seen once. The sample in question was peripheral blood, obtained on day 0 of AZD1222 vaccination. All receptors derive from an adult in good health. Both conserved end residues are part of each CDR3. The order of the fields is CDR3 DNA, CDR3 protein, clone size, D gene, J gene, V gene. D genes are given only for firm matches. Size values are once, few and many counts, or a class for expanded clones, and some rows have none.

CDR3nt: TGCAGCGTTCAATTTGTTGGAGGGGGCTCGGCGAATTCACCCCTCCACTTT; CDR3aa: CSVQFVGGGSANSPLHF; abundance: NA; d_gene: TRBD1; j_gene: TRBJ1-6; v_gene: TRBV29-1
CDR3nt: TGTGCCAGCAGCCTCCCCCTCGGAAACACCGGGGAGCTGTTTTTT; CDR3aa: CASSLPLGNTGELFF; abundance: NA; d_gene: NA; j_gene: TRBJ2-2; v_gene: TRBV7-9
CDR3nt: TGTGCCAGCAGTCTAGGGGGGACAAACATTCAGTACTTC; CDR3aa: CASSLGGTNIQYF; abundance: NA; d_gene: NA; j_gene: TRBJ2-4; v_gene: TRBV28
CDR3nt: TGTGCCAGCAGTCGGCAGAGAAATAGCAATCAGCCCCAGCATTTT; CDR3aa: CASSRQRNSNQPQHF; abundance: NA; d_gene: NA; j_gene: TRBJ1-5; v_gene: TRBV6-5
CDR3nt: TGTGCCAGCAGCCAGGCCGGGACTACGACGGATACGCAGTATTTT; CDR3aa: CASSQAGTTTDTQYF; abundance: NA; d_gene: TRBD2; j_gene: TRBJ2-3; v_gene: TRBV5-4
CDR3nt: TGTGCCAGCAGCGTAGAGGTAGAACGATACAATGAGCAGTTCTTC; CDR3aa: CASSVEVERYNEQFF; abundance: once; d_gene: NA; j_gene: TRBJ2-1; v_gene: TRBV9
CDR3nt: TGCAGCGTTGACAACCCCATGAACACTGAAGCTTTCTTT; CDR3aa: CSVDNPMNTEAFF; abundance: few; d_gene: NA; j_gene: TRBJ1-1; v_gene: TRBV29-1
CDR3nt: TGTGCCAGCAGCCAAGCCCCGGATAATTCACCCCTCCACTTT; CDR3aa: CASSQAPDNSPLHF; abundance: NA; d_gene: NA; j_gene: TRBJ1-6; v_gene: TRBV14
CDR3nt: TGCAGCCTTACAACAGGGGTTGGGACGAGCACAGATACGCAGTATTTT; CDR3aa: CSLTTGVGTSTDTQYF; abundance: NA; d_gene: TRBD1; j_gene: TRBJ2-3; v_gene: TRBV29-1
CDR3nt: TGCGCCAGCAGCATGACAGGGGTTGGAAACACCATATATTTT; CDR3aa: CASSMTGVGNTIYF; abundance: NA; d_gene: TRBD1; j_gene: TRBJ1-3; v_gene: TRBV5-1
CDR3nt: TGTGCCAGCAGCTTTGGGAATTGGACTAGCGGGTGGGACACAGATACGCAGTATTTT; CDR3aa: CASSFGNWTSGWDTDTQYF; abundance: NA; d_gene: TRBD2; j_gene: TRBJ2-3; v_gene: TRBV6-2/TRBV6-3
CDR3nt: TGTGCATCTCCCGGGACAGGGGGGATGAACACTGAAGCTTTCTTT; CDR3aa: CASPGTGGMNTEAFF; abundance: NA; d_gene: TRBD1; j_gene: TRBJ1-1; v_gene: TRBV28
CDR3nt: TGTGCCAGCAGCCCAGGACAGGGGATCCATACGCAGTATTTT; CDR3aa: CASSPGQGIHTQYF; abundance: NA; d_gene: TRBD1; j_gene: TRBJ2-3; v_gene: TRBV9
CDR3nt: TGTGCCGGAAGGGACAGGAGCTCCTATAATTCACCCCTCCACTTT; CDR3aa: CAGRDRSSYNSPLHF; abundance: NA; d_gene: TRBD1; j_gene: TRBJ1-6; v_gene: TRBV28
CDR3nt: TGTGCCAGCAGCTTGGGGAGTCAGCCCCAGCATTTT; CDR3aa: CASSLGSQPQHF; abundance: NA; d_gene: NA; j_gene: TRBJ1-5; v_gene: TRBV5-6
CDR3nt: TGTGCCTGGAGTTTTTGGGGGAAGAACACTGAAGCTTTCTTT; CDR3aa: CAWSFWGKNTEAFF; abundance: NA; d_gene: NA; j_gene: TRBJ1-1; v_gene: TRBV30
CDR3nt: TGTGCCAGCAGCCCCGGCCCAGGGACCTATGGCTACACCTTC; CDR3aa: CASSPGPGTYGYTF; abundance: NA; d_gene: NA; j_gene: TRBJ1-2; v_gene: TRBV11-2
CDR3nt: TGTGCCAGTAGTACCCCGGGCGGAGCCAAGGCCTACGAGCAGTACTTC; CDR3aa: CASSTPGGAKAYEQYF; abundance: once; d_gene: NA; j_gene: TRBJ2-7; v_gene: TRBV19
CDR3nt: TGTGCCAGCAGTGAATACAGGGCTTCTGAAGCTTTCTTT; CDR3aa: CASSEYRASEAFF; abundance: NA; d_gene: NA; j_gene: TRBJ1-1; v_gene: TRBV2
CDR3nt: TGTGCCAGCAGCACCTCTTCGGTCGGCTATGGCTACACCTTC; CDR3aa: CASSTSSVGYGYTF; abundance: NA; d_gene: NA; j_gene: TRBJ1-2; v_gene: TRBV9